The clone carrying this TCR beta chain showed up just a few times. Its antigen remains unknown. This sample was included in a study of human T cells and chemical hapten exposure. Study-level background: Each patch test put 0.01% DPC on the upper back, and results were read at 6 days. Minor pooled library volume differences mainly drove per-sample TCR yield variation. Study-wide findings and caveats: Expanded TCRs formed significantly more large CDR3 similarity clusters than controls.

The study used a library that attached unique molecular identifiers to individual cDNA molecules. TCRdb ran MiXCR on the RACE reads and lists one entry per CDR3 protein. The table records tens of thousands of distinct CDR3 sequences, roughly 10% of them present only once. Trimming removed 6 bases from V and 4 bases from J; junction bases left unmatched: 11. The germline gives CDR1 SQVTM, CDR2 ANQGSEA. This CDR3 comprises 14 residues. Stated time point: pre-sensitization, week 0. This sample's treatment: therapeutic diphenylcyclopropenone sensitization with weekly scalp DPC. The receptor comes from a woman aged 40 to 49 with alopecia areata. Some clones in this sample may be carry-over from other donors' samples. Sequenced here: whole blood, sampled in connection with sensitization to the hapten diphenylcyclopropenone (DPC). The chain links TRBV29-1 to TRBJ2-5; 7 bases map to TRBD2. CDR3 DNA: TGCAGCGTGCACGAACCGGGGGGAGGAGAGACCCAGTACTTC. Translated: CSVHEPGGGETQYF.